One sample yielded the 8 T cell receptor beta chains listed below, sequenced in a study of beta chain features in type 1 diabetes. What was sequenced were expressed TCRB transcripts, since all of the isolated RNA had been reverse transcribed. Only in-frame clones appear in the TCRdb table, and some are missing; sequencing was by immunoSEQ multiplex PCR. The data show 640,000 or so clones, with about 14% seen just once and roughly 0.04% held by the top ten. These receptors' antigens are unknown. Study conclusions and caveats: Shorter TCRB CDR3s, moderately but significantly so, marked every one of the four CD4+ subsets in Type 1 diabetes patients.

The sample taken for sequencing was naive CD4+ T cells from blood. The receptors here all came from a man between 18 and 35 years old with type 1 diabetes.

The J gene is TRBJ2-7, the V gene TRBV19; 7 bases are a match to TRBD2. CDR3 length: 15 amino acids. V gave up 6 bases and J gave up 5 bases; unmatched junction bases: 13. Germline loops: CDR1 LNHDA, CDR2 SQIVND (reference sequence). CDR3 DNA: TGTGCCAGTAGCCAATGGGGGGGTAGAGGGAACGAGCAGTACTTC. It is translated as CASSQWGGRGNEQYF.

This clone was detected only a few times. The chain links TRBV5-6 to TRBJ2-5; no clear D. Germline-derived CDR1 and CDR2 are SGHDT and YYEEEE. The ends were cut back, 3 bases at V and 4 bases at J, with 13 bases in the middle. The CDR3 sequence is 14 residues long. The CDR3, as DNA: TGTGCCAGCAGCTCCCCATCGGGTGGAGAGACCCAGTACTTC. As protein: CASSSPSGGETQYF.

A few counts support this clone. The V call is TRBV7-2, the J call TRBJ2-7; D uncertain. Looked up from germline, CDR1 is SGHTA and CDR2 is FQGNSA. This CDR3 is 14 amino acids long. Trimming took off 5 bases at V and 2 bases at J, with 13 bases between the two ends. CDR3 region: CASSPRTAPYEQYF. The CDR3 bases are TGTGCCAGCAGCCCGAGGACCGCCCCCTACGAGCAGTACTTC. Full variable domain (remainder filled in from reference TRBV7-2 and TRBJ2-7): GAGVSQSPSNKVTEKGKDVELRCDPISGHTALYWYRQSLGQGLEFLIYFQGNSAPDKSGLPSDRFSAERTGGSVSTLTIQRTQQEDSAVYLCASSPRTAPYEQYFGPGTRLTVT.

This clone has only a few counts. In DNA, the CDR3 is TGTGCCAGCAGCGTTGAAGCGGGGTCACCCCAAGAGACCCAGTACTTC. Its protein is CASSVEAGSPQETQYF. The V call is TRBV9, the J call TRBJ2-5, with TRBD2 matching over 7 bases. Germline V gene sequence: CDR1 SGDLS, CDR2 YYNGEE. V dropped 2 bases and J dropped 1; count of bases not matched to a gene: 8. This CDR3 contains 16 residues.

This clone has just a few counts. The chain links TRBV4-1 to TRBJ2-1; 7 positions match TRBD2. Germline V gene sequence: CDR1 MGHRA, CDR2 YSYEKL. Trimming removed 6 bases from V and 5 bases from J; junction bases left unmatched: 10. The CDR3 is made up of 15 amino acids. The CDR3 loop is CASRDGGLDNNEQFF. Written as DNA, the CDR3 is TGCGCCAGCAGGGACGGGGGGTTAGATAACAATGAGCAGTTCTTC.

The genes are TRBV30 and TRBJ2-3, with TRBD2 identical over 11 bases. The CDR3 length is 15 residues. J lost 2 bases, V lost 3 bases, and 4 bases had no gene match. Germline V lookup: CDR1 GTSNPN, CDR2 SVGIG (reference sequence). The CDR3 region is CAWRDSGRATDTQYF. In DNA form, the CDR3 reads TGTGCCTGGAGAGATAGCGGGAGGGCCACAGATACGCAGTATTTT.

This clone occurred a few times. The CDR3 DNA sequence: TGTGCCAGCAGTGATGGGGGCCCGGGGTCCTATAATTCACCCCTCCACTTT. Amino acids: CASSDGGPGSYNSPLHF. This rearrangement joins TRBV2 to TRBJ1-6; TRBD1 might be the D (6 bases). The germline V gene encodes CDR1 SNHLY and CDR2 FYNNEI. The CDR3 extends over 17 amino acids. Trimming shortened V by 3 bases and J by 1 base, and 13 bases separated the two germline ends.

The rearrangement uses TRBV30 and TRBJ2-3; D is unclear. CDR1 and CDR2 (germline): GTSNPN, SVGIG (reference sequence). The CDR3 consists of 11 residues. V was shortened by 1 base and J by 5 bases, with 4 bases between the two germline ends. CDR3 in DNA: TGTGCCTGGAGTGGCTTAGATACGCAGTATTTT. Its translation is CAWSGLDTQYF.